The 19 T cell receptor beta chains reported below all come from one sample, sequenced in a study of early T cells in non-severe SARS-CoV-2 infection. TCRdb reanalysed the 5' RACE reads using MiXCR and keeps one entry per CDR3 protein. Of approximately 48,000 distinct CDR3 sequences listed, approximately 8.5% are singletons. The sequencing sample was made of whole blood. These receptors all stem from an adult who was a healthcare worker with PCR-confirmed SARS-CoV-2 infection or an uninfected control (not recorded which).

This clonotype was observed many times. This chain uses TRBV7-9 with TRBJ2-7, with TRBD1 matching over 7 bases. The CDR3 runs 14 residues. Germline assignment: CDR1 SEHNR and CDR2 FQNEAQ (reference sequence). Losses at the gene ends were 5 bases for V and 1 base for J; bases not matched to a gene: 5. This CDR3 reads CASSILTGSYEQYF. CDR3 bases: TGTGCCAGCAGCATCTTGACAGGGTCCTACGAGCAGTACTTC.

This clonotype was seen ten or more times. The chain uses TRBV10-3 and TRBJ1-2; the D gene is possibly TRBD1 (5 bases). CDR1 and CDR2 (germline): ENHRY, SYGVKD. V lost 3 bases and J lost 2, with 13 bases in between. The CDR3 runs to 15 residues. In DNA, the CDR3 is TGTGCCATCAGTGATGCAGGGATAAGCAACTATGGCTACACCTTC. It encodes CAISDAGISNYGYTF.

This clonotype occurred a few times. Its ends do not fully match the called genes, so a read error is possible. The chain couples TRBV7-3 to TRBJ2-2; D is perhaps TRBD1 (6 bases). Looked up from germline, CDR1 is SGHTA and CDR2 is FQGTGA. The CDR3 totals 17 residues. CDR3 amino acids: CASSHPDMGANTGELFF. CDR3 nucleotide sequence: TGTGCCAGCAGCCACCCGGATATGGGGGCCAACACCGGGGAGCTTTTTTTT.

A note on this clonotype: This clone may be a read error of a much larger clone one base away. V and J are TRBV19 and TRBJ2-3; TRBD2 might be the D (6 bases). Germline CDR1 is LNHDA and CDR2 is SQIVND (reference sequence). This CDR3 comprises 16 residues. V lost 5 bases and J 0 bases, leaving 15 bases between the germline ends. CDR3 sequence (DNA): TGTGCCAGTAGTGCAACTAGCAGGAGGAGCACAGATACGCAGTATTTT. This translates into CASSATSRRSTDTQYF.

This clonotype was observed at least ten times. The chain employs TRBV28 and TRBJ2-7; D gene uncertain. The CDR3 extends over 11 amino acids. The germline V gene has CDR1 MDHEN and CDR2 SYDVKM. Trimming shortened V by 6 bases and J by 4 bases, and 7 bases separated the two germline ends. CDR3 loop: CASSLNYEQYF. The CDR3, as DNA: TGTGCCAGCAGCCTTAATTACGAGCAGTACTTC.

This clonotype was observed many times. This sequence joins TRBV5-1 and TRBJ2-2; a possible D gene is TRBD2 (5 bases). CDR3 length: 15 amino acids. From germline, CDR1 is SGHRS and CDR2 YFSETQ. Trimming took off 0 bases at V and 1 base at J, with 7 bases between the two ends. CDR3 DNA: TGCGCCAGCAGCTTGGTCCGGGGGAACACCGGGGAGCTGTTTTTT. It encodes CASSLVRGNTGELFF.

This clonotype was seen at least ten times. V is TRBV12-3 or TRBV12-4 and J is TRBJ1-2, with no clear D. Deletions cut 1 base from V and 8 bases from J, with 8 bases between. This CDR3 contains 12 residues. The CDR3, as DNA: TGTGCCAGCAGTTTAGGGATCTGGGGCTACACCTTC. Encoded protein: CASSLGIWGYTF.

The table lists this clonotype with many counts. The chain has TRBV29-1 and TRBJ2-1; D gene ambiguous. V was shortened by 4 bases and J by 8 bases, with 15 bases between the two germline ends. In germline, CDR1 is SQVTM, CDR2 ANQGSEA. The CDR3 extends over 13 amino acids. For the CDR3, the DNA is TGCAGCGTTGCTCAGGTCTCCTTAGATGAGCAGTTCTTC. Translated: CSVAQVSLDEQFF.

This clonotype was recorded many times. The V gene is TRBV29-1, the J gene TRBJ2-1; tentatively, D is TRBD1 or TRBD2 (5 bases each). This CDR3 has 13 amino acids. Germline V gives CDR1 SQVTM, CDR2 ANQGSEA. With 4 bases removed from V and 3 bases from J, the gap between germline ends came to 10 bases. The CDR3 DNA reads TGCAGCGTTGGGGGACGGGACTACAATGAGCAGTTCTTC. Translating gives CSVGGRDYNEQFF.

This clonotype has a count of ten or more. The CDR3 sequence is CASSTAGSEAFF. In DNA, the CDR3 is TGCGCCAGCAGCACCGCAGGGTCTGAAGCTTTCTTT. The rearrangement uses TRBV5-1 and TRBJ1-1; possibly TRBD1 for D (5 bases). Per germline, CDR1 SGHRS and CDR2 YFSETQ. The V and J ends lost 4 bases and 6 bases respectively, with 10 bases between them. The CDR3 runs 12 residues. Complete variable domain (other parts from reference TRBV5-1 and TRBJ1-1): KAGVTQTPRYLIKTRGQQVTLSCSPISGHRSVSWYQQTPGQGLQFLFEYFSETQRNKGNFPGRFSGRQFSNSRSEMNVSTLELGDSALYLCASSTAGSEAFFGQGTRLTVV.

This clonotype showed up many times. This chain connects TRBV28 to TRBJ2-4, with D unclear. This CDR3 spans 12 amino acids. Germline V gene lookup returns CDR1 MDHEN and CDR2 SYDVKM. V was clipped by 2 bases and J by 1 base, with 0 bases between them. CDR3 sequence reads: CASSLAKNIQYF. DNA of the CDR3: TGTGCCAGCAGTTTAGCCAAAAACATTCAGTACTTC.

The chain recombines TRBV7-2 with TRBJ1-2, with D maybe TRBD1 (6 bases). In germline, CDR1 is SGHTA, CDR2 FQGNSA. The V and J ends lost 4 bases and 3 bases respectively, with 21 bases between them. This CDR3 is built from 17 residues. The CDR3 region is CASSSPNTQGRDYGYTF. In DNA, the CDR3 is TGTGCCAGCAGCTCCCCCAATACGCAGGGGAGAGACTATGGCTACACCTTC. The whole variable domain, filled in from reference TRBV7-2 and TRBJ1-2, reads GAGVSQSPSNKVTEKGKDVELRCDPISGHTALYWYRQSLGQGLEFLIYFQGNSAPDKSGLPSDRFSAERTGGSVSTLTIQRTQQEDSAVYLCASSSPNTQGRDYGYTFGSGTRLTVV.

This clonotype appeared many times. The V and J genes are TRBV5-6 and TRBJ1-4; D gene unclear. Germline-derived CDR1 and CDR2 are SGHDT and YYEEEE. The length of the CDR3 is 16 residues. V gave up 2 bases and J gave up 3 bases, with 14 bases separating them. The CDR3 protein is CASSFGIRAANEKLFF. CDR3 bases: TGTGCCAGCAGCTTCGGGATCCGGGCAGCTAATGAAAAACTGTTTTTT.

This clonotype was counted ten times or more. The V call is TRBV29-1, the J call TRBJ2-3; 7 positions agree with TRBD1. The CDR3 covers 14 residues. Germline CDR1 and CDR2: SQVTM and ANQGSEA. Germline trimming cut 8 bases from V and 2 bases from J; bases unmatched to any gene: 10. The CDR3 reads CSIKQGPYTDTQYF. For the CDR3, the DNA is TGCAGCATCAAACAGGGGCCGTACACAGATACGCAGTATTTT.

In its sample, this clonotype was seen many times. This chain uses TRBV30 with TRBJ1-4; D not certain. This CDR3 comprises 13 residues. The V and J ends lost 2 bases and 6 bases respectively, with 10 bases between them. Germline CDR1 reads GTSNPN; CDR2 reads SVGIG (reference sequence). CDR3 nucleotides: TGTGCCTGGAGTTTCGGAGGAGATGAAAAACTGTTTTTT. This translates into CAWSFGGDEKLFF.

This clonotype occurred many times. The V call is TRBV7-9, the J call TRBJ2-7; no definite D call. This CDR3 has 11 residues. Trimming took 5 bases from V and 3 from J, leaving 5 bases between them. Germline assignment: CDR1 SEHNR and CDR2 FQNEAQ (reference sequence). As DNA, the CDR3 is TGTGCCAGCAGCACCTTCTACGAGCAGTACTTC. This sequence encodes CASSTFYEQYF. Drawing the rest from reference TRBV7-9 and TRBJ2-7, the complete variable domain is DTGVSQNPRHKITKRGQNVTFRCDPISEHNRLYWYRQTLGQGPEFLTYFQNEAQLEKSRLLSDRFSAERPKGSFSTLEIQRTEQGDSAMYLCASSTFYEQYFGPGTRLTVT.

This clonotype has a count of ten or more. The chain links TRBV28 to TRBJ2-7; 10 bases line up with TRBD1. This CDR3 contains 14 residues. Germline-derived CDR1 and CDR2 are MDHEN and SYDVKM. V shed 4 bases, J shed 4 bases, and the junction held 4 bases outside the gene matches. The CDR3: CASSSTGGPYEQYF. DNA for the CDR3: TGTGCCAGCAGTTCGACAGGGGGCCCTTACGAGCAGTACTTC.

The table lists this clonotype with a count of one. This CDR3 reads CASSFPQGADNSPLHF. The CDR3 coding sequence is TGTGCCAGCAGTTTCCCACAGGGGGCGGATAATTCACCCCTCCACTTT. This chain links TRBV28 with TRBJ1-6; 9 bases match TRBD1. Trimming removed 3 bases from V and 5 bases from J; junction bases left unmatched: 5. CDR1 MDHEN and CDR2 SYDVKM come from the germline V gene. CDR3 size: 16 residues.

This clonotype was detected ten times or more. J is TRBJ2-7 and V is TRBV27; no clear D. The ends were cut back, 4 bases at V and 3 bases at J, with 10 bases in the middle. Germline V gene data show CDR1 as MNHEY and CDR2 as SMNVEV (reference sequence). This CDR3 is built from 13 residues. The DNA of the CDR3 is TGTGCCAGCAGTTATGGCAGCCACTACGAGCAGTACTTC. This translates into CASSYGSHYEQYF.